These 17 T cell receptor beta chains were sequenced from one sample in a study of PD-1 blockade in classical Hodgkin lymphoma. TCRdb's table, derived via immunoSEQ multiplex PCR, lists solely in-frame clones and lacks some. The sample includes about 12,000 clones, roughly 80% of them seen just once. Each patient experienced a relapse that followed autologous stem cell transplantation, and brentuximab vedotin exposure varied. Investigators isolated CD4+ T cells from thawed PBMCs through magnetic negative selection. The sequencing used CD4+ T cells from blood, collected at baseline. These receptors were collected from a human donor with classical Hodgkin lymphoma.

This chain connects TRBV11-1 to TRBJ1-1; D possibly corresponds to TRBD1 (6 bases). The germline gives CDR1 SGHAT, CDR2 FQDESV (reference sequence). This CDR3 contains 16 residues. V lost 1 base and J lost 7, with 19 bases in between. The CDR3 DNA reads TGTGCCAGCAGCTTAGGGGTCAACAGGGTTTCAAATGAAGCTTTCTTT. It encodes CASSLGVNRVSNEAFF.

The rearrangement links TRBV7-2 to TRBJ1-2; tentative D call: TRBD1 (6 bases). The CDR3 is 15 amino acids. The V end lost 1 base, the J end lost 2 bases, and 11 bases lay between the germline ends. The germline CDR1 and CDR2 sequences are SGHTA and FQGNSA. The CDR3 region has the DNA TGTGCCAGCAGCTTAGAAGGGGGGGCCAACTATGGCTACACCTTC. The encoded protein is CASSLEGGANYGYTF.

The chain couples TRBV6-1 to TRBJ1-5; D not resolved. The ends were cut back, 1 base at V and 4 bases at J, with 17 bases in the middle. The germline gives CDR1 MNHNS, CDR2 SASEGT. This CDR3 has 17 residues. The DNA for the CDR3 is TGTGCCAGCAGTGAAGGATTTGGCGGGGTTGCAAATCAGCCCCAGCATTTT. Residues: CASSEGFGGVANQPQHF.

The rearrangement links TRBV4-1 to TRBJ2-7; D unclear. The CDR3 contains 17 residues. CDR1 is MGHRA and CDR2 is YSYEKL in the germline V gene. V was shortened by 1 base and J by 0 bases, with 16 bases between the two germline ends. In DNA form, the CDR3 reads TGCGCCAGCAGCCAAGTGTCCCCCTTAGGAGCCTCCTACGAGCAGTACTTC. This translates into CASSQVSPLGASYEQYF.

The V and J genes are TRBV12-5 and TRBJ2-2, with a possible D match to TRBD2 (6 bases). The CDR3 spans 16 residues. Germline V gene data show CDR1 as LGHNT and CDR2 as FRNRAP. With 0 bases removed from V and 0 bases from J, the gap between germline ends came to 8 bases. The CDR3, as DNA: TGTGCTAGTGGTTTGGTCGGAGGGACGAACACCGGGGAGCTGTTTTTT. This gives the protein CASGLVGGTNTGELFF.

The chain links TRBV4-3 to TRBJ2-2; 12 bases map to TRBD2. CDR1 and CDR2 from the germline V gene are LGHNA and YSLEER. V shed 4 bases and J 5 bases; nucleotides not matched to a gene: 17. The CDR3 sequence is 20 residues long. The CDR3 DNA sequence: TGCGCCAGCAGCCGGAGGGCCCGACTAGCGGGGGACTCGAGGACCGGGGAGCTGTTTTTT. The encoded protein is CASSRRARLAGDSRTGELFF.

This rearrangement joins TRBV27 to TRBJ2-5; D is perhaps TRBD2 (6 bases). V lost 4 bases, J lost 5 bases, and 14 bases lay in between. CDR1 and CDR2 (germline): MNHEY, SMNVEV (reference sequence). The CDR3 totals 14 residues. The CDR3, as DNA: TGTGCCAGCAGTTCGGGAGTGGGGCGCGAGACCCAGTACTTC. Its translation: CASSSGVGRETQYF.

This chain uses TRBV9 with TRBJ1-2; TRBD1 agrees at 7 bases. The CDR3 extends over 16 amino acids. Germline V lookup: CDR1 SGDLS, CDR2 YYNGEE. V lost 4 bases to trimming and J lost 2 bases; unmatched junction nucleotides: 11. CDR3 DNA sequence: TGTGCCAGCAGCACTCGACAGGGAATGGGGAACTATGGCTACACCTTC. It is translated as CASSTRQGMGNYGYTF.

The chain couples TRBV10-3 to TRBJ1-2, with a weak D call TRBD1 (5 bases). The germline V gene has CDR1 ENHRY and CDR2 SYGVKD. The CDR3 spans 15 residues. Trimming took off 0 bases at V and 5 bases at J, with 13 bases between the two ends. The CDR3 DNA sequence: TGTGCCATCAGTGAGTCGGGGGGGAAGCGGTATGGCTACACCTTC. This gives the protein CAISESGGKRYGYTF.

J is TRBJ2-2 and V is TRBV13; D gene uncertain. Germline CDR1 PRHDT, CDR2 FYEKMQ (reference sequence). Between the trimmed V and J ends, which lost 0 bases and 3 bases, there was a span of 5 bases. The CDR3 covers 14 residues. DNA for the CDR3: TGTGCCAGCAGCTTAGGCTCTTACACCGGGGAGCTGTTTTTT. The encoded protein is CASSLGSYTGELFF.

This chain links TRBV28 with TRBJ2-1, with 12 bases lining up with TRBD2. Trimming at V came to 2 bases and at J to 9 bases, leaving 5 bases not matched to a gene. Germline V gene data show CDR1 as MDHEN and CDR2 as SYDVKM. This CDR3 comprises 15 residues. The CDR3: CASSLRLAGVVEQFF. The CDR3 nucleotides are TGTGCCAGCAGTTTACGACTAGCGGGGGTCGTTGAGCAGTTCTTC.

J is TRBJ1-6 and V is TRBV7-2, with D unresolved. Between the trimmed V and J ends, which lost 5 bases and 7 bases, there was a span of 12 bases. The germline V gene has CDR1 SGHTA and CDR2 FQGNSA. CDR3 length: 14 residues. Here the CDR3 DNA reads TGTGCCAGCAGCGCTAGGGCAAAGAATTCACCCCTCCACTTT. Its translation: CASSARAKNSPLHF.

This chain joins TRBV7-2 and TRBJ1-4; D not certain. V was cut by 7 bases and J by 2 bases, with 11 bases left in between. CDR3 length: 14 residues. From germline, CDR1 is SGHTA and CDR2 FQGNSA. The DNA for the CDR3 is TGTGCCAGCACCCCGATTGCTACTAATGAAAAACTGTTTTTT. Translating gives CASTPIATNEKLFF.

The J gene is TRBJ1-3, the V gene TRBV9, with D perhaps TRBD1 (6 bases). Germline lookup yields CDR1 SGDLS and CDR2 YYNGEE. V gave up 4 bases and J gave up 3 bases, with 14 bases separating them. The CDR3 runs to 15 residues. The CDR3 sequence is CASSPADRIGNTIYF. DNA for the CDR3: TGTGCCAGCAGCCCCGCTGACAGGATTGGAAACACCATATATTTT.

The rearrangement joins TRBV19 to TRBJ2-5; the match to TRBD2 covers 9 bases. The CDR3 is made up of 19 amino acids. The V gene end was trimmed by 3 bases and the J gene end by 0 bases; junction bases not matched to a gene: 14. Germline V gene lookup returns CDR1 LNHDA and CDR2 SQIVND (reference sequence). The CDR3, as DNA: TGTGCCAGTAGTATGGACCCTTTGGGGAGCGGGGGGCACCAAGAGACCCAGTACTTC. Residues: CASSMDPLGSGGHQETQYF.

This sequence joins TRBV13 and TRBJ2-1; perhaps TRBD2 as D (5 bases). V lost 2 bases, J lost 5 bases, and 16 bases lay in between. CDR1 PRHDT and CDR2 FYEKMQ come from the germline V gene (reference sequence). The CDR3 is 16 amino acids. DNA for the CDR3: TGTGCCAGCAGCTTACCCACTAGTTCCCGCAACAATGAGCAGTTCTTC. The encoded protein is CASSLPTSSRNNEQFF.

DNA of the CDR3: TGTGCCAGCAGCCAGGGGACAGGGACGGCTGAAGCTTTCTTT. Its protein product is CASSQGTGTAEAFF. The V call is TRBV14, the J call TRBJ1-1; TRBD1 agrees at 9 bases. V lost 3 bases and J lost 6; bases outside the gene matches: 5. Germline V gene lookup returns CDR1 SGHDN and CDR2 FVKESK. The CDR3 is 14 amino acids.